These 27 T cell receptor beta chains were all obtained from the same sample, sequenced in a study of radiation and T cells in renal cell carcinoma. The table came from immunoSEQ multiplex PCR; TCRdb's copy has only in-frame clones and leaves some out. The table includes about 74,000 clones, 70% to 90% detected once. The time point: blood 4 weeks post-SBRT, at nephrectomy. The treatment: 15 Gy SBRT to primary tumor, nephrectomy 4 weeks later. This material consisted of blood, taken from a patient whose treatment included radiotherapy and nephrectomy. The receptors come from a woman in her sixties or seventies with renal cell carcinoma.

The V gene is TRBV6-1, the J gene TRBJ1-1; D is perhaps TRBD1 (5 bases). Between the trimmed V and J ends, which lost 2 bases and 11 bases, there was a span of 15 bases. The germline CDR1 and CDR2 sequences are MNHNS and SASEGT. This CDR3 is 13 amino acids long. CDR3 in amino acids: CASSENRGSGAFF. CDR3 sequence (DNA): TGTGCCAGCAGTGAAAATCGGGGGTCGGGGGCTTTCTTT.

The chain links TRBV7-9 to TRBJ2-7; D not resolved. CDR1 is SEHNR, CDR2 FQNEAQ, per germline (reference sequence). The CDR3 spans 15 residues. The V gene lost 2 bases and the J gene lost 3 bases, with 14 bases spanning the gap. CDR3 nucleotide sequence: TGTGCCAGCAGCTTAAACAACCCTACTTACTACGAGCAGTACTTC. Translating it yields CASSLNNPTYYEQYF.

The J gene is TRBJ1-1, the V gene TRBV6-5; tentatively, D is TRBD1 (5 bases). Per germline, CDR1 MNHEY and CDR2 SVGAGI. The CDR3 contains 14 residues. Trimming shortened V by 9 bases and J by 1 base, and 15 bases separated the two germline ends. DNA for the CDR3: TGTGCCAGTCACGGGGCCGCTGAGAACACTGAAGCTTTCTTT. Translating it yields CASHGAAENTEAFF.

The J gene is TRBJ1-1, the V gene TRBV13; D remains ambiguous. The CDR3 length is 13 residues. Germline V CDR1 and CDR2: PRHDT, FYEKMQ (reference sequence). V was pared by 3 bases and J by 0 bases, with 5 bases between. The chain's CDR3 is CASSLEVNTEAFF. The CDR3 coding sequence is TGTGCCAGCAGCTTGGAAGTGAACACTGAAGCTTTCTTT.

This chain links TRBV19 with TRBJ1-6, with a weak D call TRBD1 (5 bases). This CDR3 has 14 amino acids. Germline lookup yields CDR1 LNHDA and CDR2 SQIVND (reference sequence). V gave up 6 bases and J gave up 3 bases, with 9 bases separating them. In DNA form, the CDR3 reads TGTGCCAGTAGGGGGGAAGACTATAATTCACCCCTCCACTTT. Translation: CASRGEDYNSPLHF.

Written as DNA, the CDR3 is TGCGCCAGCAGCTCTGACAGTTTGAACACTGAAGCTTTCTTT. Its translation: CASSSDSLNTEAFF. The genes are TRBV5-1 and TRBJ1-1, with D perhaps TRBD1 (5 bases). V lost 3 bases to trimming and J lost 0 bases, with 9 bases between them. Germline CDR1 SGHRS, CDR2 YFSETQ. CDR3 length: 14 residues.

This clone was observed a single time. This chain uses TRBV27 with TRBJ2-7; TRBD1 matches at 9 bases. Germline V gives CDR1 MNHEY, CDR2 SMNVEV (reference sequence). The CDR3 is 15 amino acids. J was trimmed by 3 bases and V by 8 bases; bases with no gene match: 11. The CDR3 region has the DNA TGTGCCAGCGGGGACAGGGCGCCGGTAGGCTACGAGCAGTACTTC. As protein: CASGDRAPVGYEQYF.

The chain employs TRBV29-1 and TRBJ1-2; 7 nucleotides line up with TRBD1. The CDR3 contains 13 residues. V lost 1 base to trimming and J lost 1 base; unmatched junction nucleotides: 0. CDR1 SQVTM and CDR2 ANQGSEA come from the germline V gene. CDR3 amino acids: CSVEGQGNYGYTF. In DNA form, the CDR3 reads TGCAGCGTTGAAGGACAGGGTAACTATGGCTACACCTTC.

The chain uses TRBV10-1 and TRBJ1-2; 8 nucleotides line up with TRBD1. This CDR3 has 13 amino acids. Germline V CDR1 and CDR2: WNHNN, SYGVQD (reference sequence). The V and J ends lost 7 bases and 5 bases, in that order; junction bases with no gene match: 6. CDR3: CASTRTGLYGYTF. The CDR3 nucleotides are TGCGCCAGCACCAGGACAGGGTTGTATGGCTACACCTTC.

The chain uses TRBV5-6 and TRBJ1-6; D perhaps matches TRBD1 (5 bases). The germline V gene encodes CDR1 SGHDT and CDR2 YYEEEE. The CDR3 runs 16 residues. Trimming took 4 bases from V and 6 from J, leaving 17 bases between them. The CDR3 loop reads CASSQDSGRRNSPLHF. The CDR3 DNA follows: TGTGCCAGCAGCCAGGATTCGGGACGACGTAATTCACCCCTCCACTTT.

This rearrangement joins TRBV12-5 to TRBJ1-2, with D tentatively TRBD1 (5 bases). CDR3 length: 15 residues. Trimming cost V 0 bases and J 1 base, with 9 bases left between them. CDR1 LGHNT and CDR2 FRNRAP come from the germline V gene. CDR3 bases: TGTGCTAGTGGTTTGGTACGGGGGATTAACTATGGCTACACCTTC. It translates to CASGLVRGINYGYTF.

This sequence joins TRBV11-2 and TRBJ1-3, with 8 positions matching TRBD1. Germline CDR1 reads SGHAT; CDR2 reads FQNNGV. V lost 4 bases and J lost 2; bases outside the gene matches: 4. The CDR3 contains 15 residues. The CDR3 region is CASSSRQGTGNTIYF. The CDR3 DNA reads TGTGCCAGCAGCTCCCGACAGGGGACTGGAAACACCATATATTTT.

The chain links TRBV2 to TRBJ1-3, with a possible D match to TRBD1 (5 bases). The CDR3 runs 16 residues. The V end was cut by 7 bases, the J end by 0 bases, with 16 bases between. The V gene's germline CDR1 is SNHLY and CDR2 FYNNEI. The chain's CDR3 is CASTLDSLSSGNTIYF. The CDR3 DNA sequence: TGTGCCAGCACCTTAGACAGCCTGAGCTCTGGAAACACCATATATTTT.

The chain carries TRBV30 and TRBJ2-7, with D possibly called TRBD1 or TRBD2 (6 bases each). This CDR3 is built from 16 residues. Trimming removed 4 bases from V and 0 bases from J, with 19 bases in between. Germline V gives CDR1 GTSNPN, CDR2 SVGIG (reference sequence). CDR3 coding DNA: TGTGCCTGGAAAGAGGAAGGGGGGCCGAGCTCCTACGAGCAGTACTTC. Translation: CAWKEEGGPSSYEQYF.

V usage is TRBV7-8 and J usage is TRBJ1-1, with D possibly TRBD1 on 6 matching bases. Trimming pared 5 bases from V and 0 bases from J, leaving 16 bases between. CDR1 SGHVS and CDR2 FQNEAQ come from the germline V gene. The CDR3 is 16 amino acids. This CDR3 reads CASSHDRPNLNTEAFF. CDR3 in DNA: TGTGCCAGCAGCCACGACAGGCCCAACCTGAACACTGAAGCTTTCTTT.

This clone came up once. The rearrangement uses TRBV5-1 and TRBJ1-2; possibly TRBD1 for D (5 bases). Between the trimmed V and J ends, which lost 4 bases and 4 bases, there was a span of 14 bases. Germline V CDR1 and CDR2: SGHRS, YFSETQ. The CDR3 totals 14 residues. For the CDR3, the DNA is TGCGCCAGCAGCCCGGAAGGGGCAGTCTATGGCTACACCTTC. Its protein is CASSPEGAVYGYTF. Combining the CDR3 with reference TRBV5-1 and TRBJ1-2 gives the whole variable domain KAGVTQTPRYLIKTRGQQVTLSCSPISGHRSVSWYQQTPGQGLQFLFEYFSETQRNKGNFPGRFSGRQFSNSRSEMNVSTLELGDSALYLCASSPEGAVYGYTFGSGTRLTVV.

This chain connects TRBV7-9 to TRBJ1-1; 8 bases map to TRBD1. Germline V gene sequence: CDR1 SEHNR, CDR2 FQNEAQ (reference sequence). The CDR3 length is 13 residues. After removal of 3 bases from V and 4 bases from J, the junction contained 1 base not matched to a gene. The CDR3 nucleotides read TGTGCCAGCAGCTTCACAGGGGGCACTGAAGCTTTCTTT. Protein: CASSFTGGTEAFF.

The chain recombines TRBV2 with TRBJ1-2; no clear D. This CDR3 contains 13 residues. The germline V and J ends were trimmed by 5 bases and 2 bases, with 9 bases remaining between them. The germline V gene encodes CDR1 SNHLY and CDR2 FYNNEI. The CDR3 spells CASSRSHNYGYTF. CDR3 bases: TGTGCCAGCAGTCGATCCCACAACTATGGCTACACCTTC.

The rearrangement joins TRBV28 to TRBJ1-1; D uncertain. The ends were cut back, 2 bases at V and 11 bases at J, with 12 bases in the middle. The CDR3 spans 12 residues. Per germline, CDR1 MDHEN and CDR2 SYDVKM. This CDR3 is CASSLPGTNAFF. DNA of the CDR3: TGTGCCAGCAGTTTACCGGGAACGAACGCTTTCTTT.

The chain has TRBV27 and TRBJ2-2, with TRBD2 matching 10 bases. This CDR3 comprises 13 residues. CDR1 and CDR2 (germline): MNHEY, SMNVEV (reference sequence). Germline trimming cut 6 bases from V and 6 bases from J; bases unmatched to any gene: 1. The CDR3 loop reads CASRLAGPGELFF. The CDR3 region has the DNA TGTGCCAGCAGACTAGCGGGGCCCGGGGAGCTGTTTTTT.

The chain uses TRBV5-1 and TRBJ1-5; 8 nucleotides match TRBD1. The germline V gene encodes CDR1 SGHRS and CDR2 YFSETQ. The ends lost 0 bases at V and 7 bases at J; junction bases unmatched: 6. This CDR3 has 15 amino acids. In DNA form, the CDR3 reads TGCGCCAGCAGCTTGGGACAGGGGCGAGGGCAGCCCCAGCATTTT. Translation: CASSLGQGRGQPQHF.

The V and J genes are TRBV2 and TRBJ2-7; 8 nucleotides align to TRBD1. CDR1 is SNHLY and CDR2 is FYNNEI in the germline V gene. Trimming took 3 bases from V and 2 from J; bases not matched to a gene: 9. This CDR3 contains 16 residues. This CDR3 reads CASSDWSGQDPYEQYF. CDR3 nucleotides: TGTGCCAGCAGTGACTGGTCGGGACAGGACCCCTACGAGCAGTACTTC.

This CDR3 is CASTPGGDNQPQHF. In DNA, the CDR3 is TGTGCCAGCACTCCGGGGGGTGACAATCAGCCCCAGCATTTT. This chain uses TRBV28 with TRBJ1-5, with D perhaps TRBD1 (5 bases). Looked up from germline, CDR1 is MDHEN and CDR2 is SYDVKM. With 7 bases removed from V and 3 bases from J, the gap between germline ends came to 13 bases. The CDR3 is made up of 14 amino acids.

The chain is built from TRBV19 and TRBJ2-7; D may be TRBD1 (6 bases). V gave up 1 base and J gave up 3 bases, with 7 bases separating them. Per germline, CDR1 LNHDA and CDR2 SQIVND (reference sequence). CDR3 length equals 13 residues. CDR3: CASSIVQGYEQYF. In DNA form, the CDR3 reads TGTGCCAGTAGTATAGTACAGGGCTACGAGCAGTACTTC.

DNA of the CDR3: TGTGCCAGCAGCGTAGGGGACAGGGTTAACACCGGGGAGCTGTTTTTT. Translating gives CASSVGDRVNTGELFF. The chain joins TRBV9 to TRBJ2-2, with 9 bases matching TRBD1. This CDR3 spans 16 amino acids. Germline values: CDR1 SGDLS, CDR2 YYNGEE. Unmatched junction bases numbered 2, after V lost 0 bases and J lost 2 bases.

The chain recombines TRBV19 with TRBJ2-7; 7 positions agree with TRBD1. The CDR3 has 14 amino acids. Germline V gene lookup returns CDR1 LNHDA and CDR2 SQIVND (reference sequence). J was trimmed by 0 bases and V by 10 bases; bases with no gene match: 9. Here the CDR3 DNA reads TGTGCCACCAAAAGACAGGGTAACTCCTACGAGCAGTACTTC. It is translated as CATKRQGNSYEQYF.

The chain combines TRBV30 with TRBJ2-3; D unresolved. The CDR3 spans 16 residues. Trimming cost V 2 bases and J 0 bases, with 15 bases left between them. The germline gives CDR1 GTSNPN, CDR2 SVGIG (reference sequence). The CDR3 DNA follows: TGTGCCTGGAGTCGGCCCTCAGGAGCCAGCACAGATACGCAGTATTTT. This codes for CAWSRPSGASTDTQYF.